Following are 28 T cell receptor beta chains from one sample sequenced in a study of CD8 T cells in ankylosing spondylitis. TCRdb processed the 5' RACE reads anew with MiXCR; each CDR3 protein has one entry. The sample holds 120,000 or so distinct CDR3 sequences; around 15% are singletons and the top ten take 2.5% to 3%. Sequencing was done on a sample of blood, either unsorted or a sorted T cell fraction (not recorded which). Receptors originate from a female donor with ankylosing spondylitis or in good health (not recorded which).

This clonotype was observed many times. V usage is TRBV5-1 and J usage is TRBJ1-1, with D unclear. V dropped 4 bases and J dropped 2 bases, with 18 bases sitting between them. CDR1 is SGHRS and CDR2 is YFSETQ in the germline V gene. The CDR3 spans 16 residues. DNA for the CDR3: TGCGCCAGCAGCCCCCCCGGTTCGCATGCTAACACTGAAGCTTTCTTT. Residues: CASSPPGSHANTEAFF.

This clonotype was seen many times. The chain uses TRBV29-1 and TRBJ2-3; 15 bases align to TRBD2. The ends lost 4 bases at V and 6 bases at J; junction bases unmatched: 5. The CDR3 spans 15 residues. Germline V gene lookup returns CDR1 SQVTM and CDR2 ANQGSEA. This chain's CDR3 is CSVAGLAGGPDTQYF. The CDR3, as DNA: TGCAGCGTTGCTGGACTAGCGGGGGGGCCGGATACGCAGTATTTT.

This sequence joins TRBV27 and TRBJ2-7; 9 bases are shared with TRBD1. This CDR3 region has 14 residues. The V gene's germline CDR1 is MNHEY and CDR2 SMNVEV (reference sequence). The ends lost 5 bases at V and 7 bases at J; junction bases unmatched: 9. The CDR3 DNA is TGTGCCAGCAGTCCCAGGGACAGGGTTTCGGAGCAGTACTTC. It encodes CASSPRDRVSEQYF.

The V gene is TRBV7-2, the J gene TRBJ2-6, with 7 bases aligning to TRBD1. The CDR3 has 17 residues. The trim removed 3 bases at V and 3 bases at J, leaving 8 bases unmatched. Looked up from germline, CDR1 is SGHTA and CDR2 is FQGNSA. In DNA form, the CDR3 reads TGTGCCAGCAGCTTCTGGCAGGGGGATTTTGGGGCCAACGTCCTGACTTTC. This codes for CASSFWQGDFGANVLTF.

This clonotype was detected many times. This rearrangement joins TRBV13 to TRBJ2-1; possibly TRBD1 for D (5 bases). CDR1 PRHDT and CDR2 FYEKMQ come from the germline V gene (reference sequence). V lost 0 bases, J lost 5 bases, and 8 bases lay in between. The CDR3 consists of 14 residues. As DNA, the CDR3 is TGTGCCAGCAGCTTAGGCCTCAGGGACAATGAGCAGTTCTTC. It codes for CASSLGLRDNEQFF.

The V gene is TRBV9, the J gene TRBJ2-5; the match to TRBD1 covers 8 bases. Germline values: CDR1 SGDLS, CDR2 YYNGEE. V lost 4 bases to trimming and J lost 0 bases; unmatched junction nucleotides: 8. This CDR3 contains 16 residues. For the CDR3, the DNA is TGTGCCAGCAGCACCCGGACAGGGAAGTACCAAGAGACCCAGTACTTC. Amino acids: CASSTRTGKYQETQYF.

This clonotype was seen more than once but under ten times. The V and J genes are TRBV7-2 and TRBJ1-5, with D tentatively TRBD1 (5 bases). Germline V lookup: CDR1 SGHTA, CDR2 FQGNSA. The CDR3 has 16 amino acids. V gave up 1 base and J gave up 2 bases, with 12 bases separating them. The chain's CDR3 is CASSLGGDPRNQPQHF. Here the CDR3 DNA reads TGTGCCAGCAGCTTAGGAGGGGATCCCCGCAATCAGCCCCAGCATTTT.

The rearrangement links TRBV5-1 to TRBJ1-5, with a tentative D call TRBD1 (6 bases). V was trimmed by 2 bases and J by 2 bases, leaving 11 bases between them. This CDR3 has 15 amino acids. Per the germline V gene, CDR1 is SGHRS and CDR2 is YFSETQ. CDR3 protein: CASSFDGGGNQPQHF. CDR3 coding DNA: TGCGCCAGCAGCTTTGACGGGGGCGGCAATCAGCCCCAGCATTTT.

In its sample, this clonotype was seen many times. J is TRBJ2-2 and V is TRBV10-1; 7 bases agree with TRBD1. The CDR3 runs 15 residues. Germline-derived CDR1 and CDR2 are WNHNN and SYGVQD (reference sequence). The trim removed 3 bases at V and 8 bases at J, leaving 9 bases unmatched. CDR3 loop: CASSDSGQAKGELFF. CDR3 DNA: TGCGCCAGCAGTGACTCCGGACAGGCCAAGGGGGAGCTGTTTTTT.

This clonotype was seen a handful of times. The rearrangement joins TRBV29-1 to TRBJ2-7, with unresolved D. The germline gives CDR1 SQVTM, CDR2 ANQGSEA. This CDR3 comprises 11 residues. Trimming left V 4 bases short and J 2 bases short, with 6 bases between. CDR3 sequence (DNA): TGCAGCGTTGTCCTCACCTACGAGCAGTACTTC. The encoded protein is CSVVLTYEQYF.

The table lists this clonotype with a few counts. The chain recombines TRBV20-1 with TRBJ1-6, with D hard to call. The CDR3 loop spans 14 amino acids. V lost 0 bases and J 11 bases, leaving 14 bases between the germline ends. Germline CDR1 DFQATT, CDR2 SNEGSKA (reference sequence). CDR3 loop: CSARDRKGSAPLHF. CDR3 bases: TGCAGTGCTAGAGATAGGAAGGGATCGGCACCCCTCCACTTT.

This clonotype was recorded at least ten times. The chain combines TRBV12-3 or TRBV12-4 with TRBJ2-3, with D possibly matching TRBD1 (5 bases). Trimming removed 5 bases at V and 9 bases at J, with 12 bases between. The CDR3 sequence is 12 residues long. The CDR3 DNA reads TGTGCCAGCAGTCCACAGGTTTCGACGCAGTATTTT. Protein sequence: CASSPQVSTQYF.

The V gene is TRBV5-1, the J gene TRBJ1-4, with 10 bases aligning to TRBD1. CDR1 is SGHRS and CDR2 is YFSETQ in the germline V gene. Unmatched junction bases numbered 13, after V lost 3 bases and J lost 8 bases. The CDR3 extends over 17 amino acids. Here the CDR3 reads CASSSTGGSYFGEKLFF. CDR3 sequence (DNA): TGCGCCAGCAGCTCGACAGGGGGCAGCTATTTTGGCGAAAAACTGTTTTTT.

The J gene is TRBJ2-7, the V gene TRBV18; 9 nucleotides agree with TRBD1. The V and J ends lost 4 bases and 3 bases, in that order; junction bases with no gene match: 4. There are 14 residues in the CDR3. CDR1 is KGHSH and CDR2 is LQKENI in the germline V gene. CDR3 DNA sequence: TGTGCCAGCTCACGAGGACAGGGGTACTACGAGCAGTACTTC. Its translation: CASSRGQGYYEQYF.

The V gene is TRBV5-1, the J gene TRBJ2-1; 12 bases match TRBD2. The ends lost 3 bases at V and 9 bases at J; junction bases unmatched: 7. Germline CDR1 SGHRS, CDR2 YFSETQ. The CDR3 has 15 residues. The DNA for the CDR3 is TGCGCCAGCAGCTCCCAACTAGCGGGAGGAAGTGAGCAGTTCTTC. This codes for CASSSQLAGGSEQFF.

This clonotype came up many times. This chain joins TRBV10-2 and TRBJ2-7; D not certain. Trimming pared 0 bases from V and 3 bases from J, leaving 6 bases between. Germline V gene lookup returns CDR1 WSHSY and CDR2 SAAADI. The CDR3 is 13 residues long. The chain's CDR3 is CASSESMYYEQYF. DNA for the CDR3: TGCGCCAGCAGTGAGTCAATGTACTACGAGCAGTACTTC.

This clonotype has more than one count but fewer than ten. The chain carries TRBV25-1 and TRBJ1-6, with D unresolved. Trimming took off 4 bases at V and 9 bases at J, with 10 bases between the two ends. Germline V gene data show CDR1 as MGHDK and CDR2 as SYGVNS. CDR3 length: 13 residues. This CDR3 reads CASSARGSSPLHF. The CDR3 coding sequence is TGTGCCAGCAGTGCCAGAGGGAGTTCACCCCTCCACTTT. The variable domain in full, with the rest retrieved from reference TRBV25-1 and TRBJ1-6, is EADIYQTPRYLVIGTGKKITLECSQTMGHDKMYWYQQDPGMELHLIHYSYGVNSTEKGDLSSESTVSRIRTEHFPLTLESARPSHTSQYLCASSARGSSPLHFGNGTRLTVT.

This clonotype came up many times. The chain employs TRBV14 and TRBJ2-7; D is uncertain. Trimming shortened V by 4 bases and J by 3 bases, and 7 bases separated the two germline ends. From germline, CDR1 is SGHDN and CDR2 FVKESK. The CDR3 is 12 amino acids. CDR3 protein: CASSPQSYEQYF. DNA of the CDR3: TGTGCCAGCAGCCCGCAAAGCTACGAGCAGTACTTC.

This clonotype appeared a few times. The rearrangement links TRBV12-3 or TRBV12-4 to TRBJ2-7; the D is unclear. V gave up 4 bases and J gave up 5 bases, with 9 bases separating them. The length of the CDR3 is 12 residues. CDR3 nucleotides: TGTGCCAGCAGTTCGTCCCCCAACGAGCAGTACTTC. Protein product: CASSSSPNEQYF.

This clonotype was seen more than once but under ten times. The junction differs from germline at one of its ends, possibly a read error. The V and J genes are TRBV25-1 and TRBJ1-2, with TRBD1 matching 8 bases. Germline loops: CDR1 MGHDK, CDR2 SYGVNS. CDR3 length: 12 amino acids. The CDR3 loop is CVSRGPARGYTF. The CDR3 bases are TGTGTCAGCAGGGGGCCGGCACGTGGCTACACCTTC.

The table lists this clonotype with many counts. The chain joins TRBV28 to TRBJ1-5, with D unclear. CDR1 and CDR2 (germline): MDHEN, SYDVKM. The CDR3 extends over 13 amino acids. V was trimmed by 6 bases and J by 4 bases, leaving 10 bases between them. CDR3 in DNA: TGTGCCAGCAGCCGGAGAGGGAATCAGCCCCAGCATTTT. This gives the protein CASSRRGNQPQHF.

This clonotype has just a few counts. This chain connects TRBV19 to TRBJ1-1, with 7 bases fitting TRBD1. The V segment lost 6 bases and the J segment 1 base; nucleotides outside the gene matches: 8. Germline V gene data show CDR1 as LNHDA and CDR2 as SQIVND (reference sequence). The CDR3 is made up of 15 amino acids. The CDR3 protein is CASSILGTANTEAFF. In DNA form, the CDR3 reads TGTGCCAGTAGCATCCTCGGGACAGCGAACACTGAAGCTTTCTTT.

This clonotype was observed a handful of times. The V call is TRBV10-3, the J call TRBJ2-7, with D possibly being TRBD2 (6 bases). Germline V gene lookup returns CDR1 ENHRY and CDR2 SYGVKD. V was pared by 0 bases and J by 3 bases, with 12 bases between. The CDR3 length is 15 residues. This CDR3 reads CAISESSGEVYEQYF. CDR3 bases: TGTGCCATCAGTGAGTCGTCTGGGGAGGTCTACGAGCAGTACTTC.

This clonotype showed up many times. The V gene is TRBV3-1, the J gene TRBJ2-7; D unclear. Germline V CDR1 and CDR2: LGHDT, YNNKEL (reference sequence). Trimming removed 4 bases from V and 3 bases from J, with 4 bases in between. The CDR3 extends over 11 amino acids. Here the CDR3 reads CASSRYYEQYF. In nucleotides, the CDR3 is TGTGCCAGCAGCCGATACTACGAGCAGTACTTC.

The V gene is TRBV5-1, the J gene TRBJ2-7; unclear D gene. This CDR3 spans 15 amino acids. The V gene's germline CDR1 is SGHRS and CDR2 YFSETQ. Between the trimmed V and J ends, which lost 0 bases and 6 bases, there was a span of 16 bases. CDR3 DNA: TGCGCCAGCAGCTTGGGAGGAGACCTAGTCGTCGAGCAGTACTTC. Protein sequence: CASSLGGDLVVEQYF.

This clonotype was detected ten times or more. This rearrangement joins TRBV27 to TRBJ1-1; maybe TRBD1 (6 bases). CDR3 length equals 16 residues. Germline V gives CDR1 MNHEY, CDR2 SMNVEV (reference sequence). Trimming left V 6 bases short and J 4 bases short, with 21 bases between. The DNA of the CDR3 is TGTGCCAGCAGGCCCCAGGGGCGTGGGTTGGGCACTGAAGCTTTCTTT. Translated: CASRPQGRGLGTEAFF.

The V gene is TRBV7-2, the J gene TRBJ2-2, with a weak D call TRBD1 (6 bases). The CDR3 length is 16 residues. Trimming stripped 2 bases from V and 1 base from J, with 11 bases between. Germline V gives CDR1 SGHTA, CDR2 FQGNSA. The CDR3, as DNA: TGTGCCAGCAGCTTATTGTCGGGACAGAACACCGGGGAGCTGTTTTTT. Translated, it gives CASSLLSGQNTGELFF.

The rearrangement joins TRBV20-1 to TRBJ2-3; the match to TRBD2 covers 7 bases. Losses at the gene ends were 7 bases for V and 1 base for J; bases not matched to a gene: 8. The CDR3 runs 14 residues. Germline V gene lookup returns CDR1 DFQATT and CDR2 SNEGSKA (reference sequence). In nucleotides, the CDR3 is TGCAGTGTGGGGAGAAGCGGGGGCACAGATACGCAGTATTTT. Its translation: CSVGRSGGTDTQYF.